Included here is one T cell receptor beta chain sequence, with context. This record belongs to a study of blood T cell repertoires in COVID-19. Only in-frame clones appear in the TCRdb table, and some are missing; sequencing was by immunoSEQ multiplex PCR. Here the sample spans around 95,000 clones, over 75% being singletons. CDR3 size: 17 residues. The V segment lost 3 bases and the J segment 1 base; nucleotides outside the gene matches: 2. Germline V gene data show CDR1 as MGHRA and CDR2 as YSYEKL. This TCR derives from a man in his thirties or forties in a cohort sampled during active COVID-19. The material sequenced was peripheral blood. The chain employs TRBV4-1 and TRBJ2-2; 13 bases are shared with TRBD2. The CDR3 reads CASSHTSGGENTGELFF. For the CDR3, the DNA is TGCGCCAGCAGCCACACTAGCGGGGGGGAGAACACCGGGGAGCTGTTTTTT.